This T cell receptor (beta chain) was sequenced in a study of T-cell memory formation after mild COVID-19. TCRdb reprocessed the 5' RACE reads via MiXCR and lists one record per CDR3 protein. The data show 200,000 or so distinct CDR3 sequences, with 16% seen just once and approximately 2% held by the top ten. This CDR3 comprises 14 residues. V was clipped by 7 bases and J by 6 bases; unmatched bases: 9. The germline CDR1 and CDR2 sequences are SNHLY and FYNNEI. With regard to this clonotype: Its antigen is not known.

Whole-study results and caveats: Shrinking CD4+ clones resided mostly in CM and EM, and CD8+ ones in EMRA.

This TCR derives from an adult woman who had mild COVID-19 (a few samples of this study predate the infection). Cell type and time point are not known. The gene calls are TRBV2 and TRBJ2-3, with TRBD1 matching 8 bases. The sequencing sample was made of PBMCs or a T cell subset sorted from them (not recorded which). CDR3 protein: CASIRTGQQDTQYF. The CDR3 coding sequence is TGTGCCAGCATCCGGACAGGGCAGCAGGATACGCAGTATTTT.